A single sample is the source of the 9 T cell receptor beta chains below, sequenced in a study of blood T cell repertoires in COVID-19. TCRdb's table, derived via immunoSEQ multiplex PCR, lists solely in-frame clones and lacks some. Among 110,000 to 150,000 clones listed, 70% to 90% were seen once. The sample taken for sequencing was peripheral blood. The receptors were sampled from an older man with acute or convalescent COVID-19.

The chain joins TRBV11-2 to TRBJ2-1; 10 positions match TRBD2. The CDR3 contains 15 residues. Unmatched junction bases numbered 8, after V lost 5 bases and J lost 7 bases. Germline V gene lookup returns CDR1 SGHAT and CDR2 FQNNGV. The CDR3 loop reads CASSRTSGVGNEQFF. The CDR3 DNA is TGTGCCAGCAGCCGTACTAGCGGGGTCGGGAATGAGCAGTTCTTC.

The V gene is TRBV27, the J gene TRBJ1-5; D might be TRBD1 (6 bases). The V end was cut by 4 bases, the J end by 7 bases, with 11 bases between. The CDR3 is made up of 13 amino acids. The V gene's germline CDR1 is MNHEY and CDR2 SMNVEV (reference sequence). The CDR3 DNA reads as TGTGCCAGCAGTTCAGGGGTTTGGCAGCCCCAGCATTTT. It codes for CASSSGVWQPQHF.

The count of this clone is one. The identical CDR3 is also encoded by other nucleotide sequences in the sample. The V call is TRBV19, the J call TRBJ1-2; a weak D match, TRBD1 (6 bases). In germline, CDR1 is LNHDA, CDR2 SQIVND (reference sequence). The CDR3 is 13 amino acids. V was trimmed by 1 base and J by 4 bases, leaving 7 bases between them. CDR3 DNA sequence: TGTGCCAGTAGTATAGGGACAGCCTATGGCTACACCTTC. Translation gives CASSIGTAYGYTF.

The chain has TRBV6-5 and TRBJ1-5; TRBD1 matches 8 bases. Germline V gene sequence: CDR1 MNHEY, CDR2 SVGAGI. The CDR3 totals 15 residues. J gave up 4 bases and V 6 bases, and 8 bases lay outside the gene matches. CDR3 region: CASRGDRGGNQPQHF. DNA for the CDR3: TGTGCCAGCAGGGGCGACAGGGGTGGTAATCAGCCCCAGCATTTT.

CDR3 loop: CASSSPGLKGDTQYF. Here the CDR3 DNA reads TGTGCCAGCAGTTCTCCGGGACTGAAGGGTGATACGCAGTATTTT. The chain links TRBV28 to TRBJ2-3; D is perhaps TRBD2 (6 bases). Germline loops: CDR1 MDHEN, CDR2 SYDVKM. The CDR3 covers 15 residues. V shed 4 bases and J shed 6 bases, with 17 bases lying between them.

This clone showed up just once. The genes are TRBV7-2 and TRBJ1-2; 7 positions match TRBD1. With 4 bases clipped from V and 7 bases from J, the junction kept 18 bases outside the gene matches. The CDR3 is 17 amino acids. Germline assignment: CDR1 SGHTA and CDR2 FQGNSA. The CDR3 sequence: CASSSRSGLRQGVGYTF. In DNA, the CDR3 is TGTGCCAGCAGCTCACGCTCGGGGCTTCGGCAGGGGGTTGGCTACACCTTC.

The CDR3 sequence: CASSSRSIGAYEQYF. In nucleotides, the CDR3 is TGTGCCAGCAGCTCTAGGAGTATCGGGGCCTACGAGCAGTACTTC. The genes are TRBV7-2 and TRBJ2-7; possibly TRBD2 for D (5 bases). V lost 4 bases to trimming and J lost 2 bases, with 15 bases between them. The CDR3 has 15 residues. Looked up from germline, CDR1 is SGHTA and CDR2 is FQGNSA. Complete variable domain (other parts from reference TRBV7-2 and TRBJ2-7): GAGVSQSPSNKVTEKGKDVELRCDPISGHTALYWYRQSLGQGLEFLIYFQGNSAPDKSGLPSDRFSAERTGGSVSTLTIQRTQQEDSAVYLCASSSRSIGAYEQYFGPGTRLTVT.

The J gene is TRBJ2-7, the V gene TRBV10-2; 11 nucleotides agree with TRBD2. Per germline, CDR1 WSHSY and CDR2 SAAADI. The CDR3 covers 16 residues. V trimming: 6 bases; J trimming: 3 bases; junction bases outside the gene matches: 10. CDR3: CASRPSGTSGLYEQYF. In DNA form, the CDR3 reads TGCGCCAGCAGGCCTTCCGGGACTAGCGGCCTCTACGAGCAGTACTTC.

This sequence joins TRBV6-5 and TRBJ1-6; possible D gene TRBD1, 5 bases. Between the trimmed V and J ends, which lost 4 bases and 8 bases, there was a span of 12 bases. Germline CDR1 reads MNHEY; CDR2 reads SVGAGI. The CDR3 spans 14 residues. The CDR3 protein is CASSLRGSDSPLHF. Written as DNA, the CDR3 is TGTGCCAGCAGTTTAAGGGGTTCCGATTCACCCCTCCACTTT.